One and the same sample provided the 10 T cell receptor beta chains below, sequenced in a study of shared clonotypes between healthy human individuals. This table comes from immunoSEQ multiplex PCR, and its TCRdb copy is limited to in-frame clones, with some not included. Among about 1 million clones listed, about 70% were seen once. Sequencing was performed on memory CD4+ T cells sorted from blood. Subset specified: CD45RA-negative fraction. These receptors all stem from a man aged 18 to 30 in good health.

The rearrangement joins TRBV27 to TRBJ1-1; D is unresolved. Germline-derived CDR1 and CDR2 are MNHEY and SMNVEV (reference sequence). The CDR3 is 15 residues long. Trimming took 5 bases from V and 0 from J, leaving 13 bases between them. The CDR3 coding sequence is TGTGCCAGCAGTCCCCAGAACAATATGAACACTGAAGCTTTCTTT. As protein: CASSPQNNMNTEAFF.

This clone came up a few times. The rearrangement links TRBV7-9 to TRBJ1-6; 9 nucleotides line up with TRBD1. Losses at the gene ends were 6 bases for V and 5 bases for J; bases not matched to a gene: 2. Germline assignment: CDR1 SEHNR and CDR2 FQNEAQ (reference sequence). The CDR3 length is 14 residues. The CDR3 sequence is CASSRQGDNSPLHF. The DNA for the CDR3 is TGTGCCAGCAGTCGACAGGGGGATAATTCACCCCTCCACTTT.

The chain has TRBV6-4 and TRBJ2-1; 8 nucleotides line up with TRBD1. The CDR3 loop spans 15 amino acids. V lost 6 bases, J lost 9 bases, and 13 bases stayed unmatched. The germline V gene has CDR1 MRHNA and CDR2 SNTAGT. The CDR3 nucleotides are TGTGCCAGCAGACCCGACAGGGGAGTTGAGAGTGAGCAGTTCTTC. It is translated as CASRPDRGVESEQFF.

The chain has TRBV9 and TRBJ1-5; D unclear. The CDR3 is 14 amino acids. Trimming took off 4 bases at V and 0 bases at J, with 8 bases between the two ends. CDR1 is SGDLS, CDR2 YYNGEE, per germline. CDR3 loop: CASSPYNSNQPQHF. In DNA, the CDR3 is TGTGCCAGCAGCCCTTATAATAGCAATCAGCCCCAGCATTTT.

This clone was picked up many times. The chain carries TRBV2 and TRBJ2-1; D is unresolved. CDR3 size: 11 residues. Germline CDR1 is SNHLY and CDR2 is FYNNEI. The V end was cut by 6 bases, the J end by 6 bases, with 6 bases between. CDR3 nucleotide sequence: TGTGCCAGCAGCATCCTCAATGAGCAGTTCTTC. Translation: CASSILNEQFF.

The chain combines TRBV11-1 with TRBJ2-5; TRBD1 is a possible D gene (6 bases). CDR3 size: 15 residues. The V and J ends lost 6 bases and 5 bases respectively, with 19 bases between them. Germline V gene lookup returns CDR1 SGHAT and CDR2 FQDESV (reference sequence). CDR3 amino acids: CASRTGIQYGETQYF. Here the CDR3 DNA reads TGTGCCAGCAGAACAGGGATCCAGTATGGGGAGACCCAGTACTTC.

The rearrangement links TRBV7-9 to TRBJ2-1, with 8 bases that match TRBD2. The germline gives CDR1 SEHNR, CDR2 FQNEAQ (reference sequence). The length of the CDR3 is 17 residues. The ends lost 0 bases at V and 1 base at J; junction bases unmatched: 5. CDR3 bases: TGTGCCAGCAGCTTAGCGAGCGGGAGAGGGTCCTACAATGAGCAGTTCTTC. This translates into CASSLASGRGSYNEQFF.

V usage is TRBV5-4 and J usage is TRBJ2-3; 7 bases map to TRBD1. Germline CDR1 is SGHNT and CDR2 is YYREEE (reference sequence). The trim removed 2 bases at V and 5 bases at J, leaving 8 bases unmatched. The CDR3 contains 15 residues. CDR3 in amino acids: CASSFKKGAEDTQYF. The DNA for the CDR3 is TGTGCCAGCAGCTTCAAGAAGGGGGCGGAAGATACGCAGTATTTT.

This rearrangement joins TRBV27 to TRBJ1-2; the D gene is possibly TRBD1 (6 bases). Germline loops: CDR1 MNHEY, CDR2 SMNVEV (reference sequence). The V end was cut by 5 bases, the J end by 3 bases, with 16 bases between. There are 15 residues in the CDR3. The chain's CDR3 is CASSPITGLHYGYTF. DNA for the CDR3: TGTGCCAGCAGTCCTATAACAGGGCTTCACTATGGCTACACCTTC.

For this clone: A junction boundary mismatches the germline segment, possibly from a read error. This chain joins TRBV7-7 and TRBJ2-6; 11 positions match TRBD1. Germline values: CDR1 SSHAT, CDR2 FNYEAQ (reference sequence). The CDR3 spans 17 residues. The DNA for the CDR3 is TGTGCTAGCAGCACCGGACAGGGGGCTGGTGGGGCCAACGTCCTGACTTTC. Protein product: CASSTGQGAGGANVLTF.